These 3 T cell receptor beta chains share one sample of origin, sequenced in a study of persistence of HIV-infected CD4 T cells. This was the immunoSEQ version 4 assay in survey mode. Assay used: immunoSEQ multiplex PCR; TCRdb lists only in-frame clones, some missing. Among roughly 43,000 clones listed, approximately 90% were seen once. Their specific antigens are unknown. Anti-CD3/anti-CD28 beads served as a nonspecific positive control stimulus. Sorting selected CD4+ T cells upregulating both CD40 ligand and CD69. The sequenced sample was CD4+ T cells sorted from PBMCs after roughly 18-hour stimulation, obtained from a patient who received antiretroviral therapy. These receptors came from an adult man with HIV who was CMV-seropositive.

V usage is TRBV18 and J usage is TRBJ2-7; 7 bases agree with TRBD1. The ends lost 3 bases at V and 10 bases at J; junction bases unmatched: 9. Germline V gene lookup returns CDR1 KGHSH and CDR2 LQKENI. The CDR3 runs 13 residues. For the CDR3, the DNA is TGTGCCAGCTCACCGCTCGGGACAGTGGATCAGTACTTC. Its protein product is CASSPLGTVDQYF.

DNA for the CDR3: TGTGCCAGCAGTCCGGACAAAGGACAGGGCAATCAGCCCCAGCATTTT. Protein product: CASSPDKGQGNQPQHF. The chain is built from TRBV6-2 or TRBV6-3 and TRBJ1-5; TRBD1 aligns across 7 bases. This CDR3 region has 16 residues. In germline, CDR1 is MNHEY, CDR2 SVGEGT. J was trimmed by 2 bases and V by 5 bases; bases with no gene match: 9.

J is TRBJ2-1 and V is TRBV20-1, with 8 bases that match TRBD1. The CDR3 extends over 15 amino acids. Per germline, CDR1 DFQATT and CDR2 SNEGSKA (reference sequence). V lost 3 bases and J lost 1; bases outside the gene matches: 5. Here the CDR3 reads CSASPTGGSYNEQFF. CDR3 nucleotide sequence: TGCAGTGCTAGTCCTACAGGGGGGTCCTACAATGAGCAGTTCTTC.